Below are 16 T cell receptor beta chains sequenced from a single sample in a study of shared clonotypes between healthy human individuals. Generated by immunoSEQ multiplex PCR, the TCRdb table keeps only in-frame clones and is missing some. The sample includes about a million clones, roughly 75% of them seen just once. Specimen: memory CD4+ T cells sorted from blood. As for subset: CD45RA-negative fraction. These TCRs come from a man in his late teens or twenties in good health.

V is TRBV6-6 and J is TRBJ1-2; D ambiguous. Trimming left V 10 bases short and J 7 bases short, with 16 bases between. This CDR3 has 12 amino acids. CDR1 is MNHNY and CDR2 is SVGAGI in the germline V gene (reference sequence). CDR3 residues: CATWWQISGYTF. The CDR3 nucleotides are TGTGCCACCTGGTGGCAGATTAGTGGCTACACCTTC.

The chain joins TRBV2 to TRBJ1-5; D unresolved. This CDR3 comprises 18 residues. V shed 6 bases and J shed 3 bases, with 24 bases lying between them. Germline loops: CDR1 SNHLY, CDR2 FYNNEI. CDR3 DNA sequence: TGTGCCAGCAGGGAGTCAGGCCGAGCCAATTCTACCAATCAGCCCCAGCATTTT. Its protein is CASRESGRANSTNQPQHF.

V gene TRBV4-2 combines with J gene TRBJ2-5; the match to TRBD2 covers 7 bases. The ends lost 4 bases at V and 1 base at J; junction bases unmatched: 6. The CDR3 runs to 15 residues. Germline CDR1 reads LGHNA; CDR2 reads YNFKEQ. CDR3 DNA sequence: TGTGCCAGCAGCCCGGCCGGGGGGAGCCAAGAGACCCAGTACTTC. As protein: CASSPAGGSQETQYF.

The V and J genes are TRBV6-1 and TRBJ2-3; D not resolved. The CDR3 spans 15 residues. Deletions cut 6 bases from V and 0 bases from J, with 13 bases between. Looked up from germline, CDR1 is MNHNS and CDR2 is SASEGT. The CDR3 DNA is TGTGCCAGCAGGGATAGGAGAACTAGCACAGATACGCAGTATTTT. As protein: CASRDRRTSTDTQYF.

This chain links TRBV5-1 with TRBJ1-5; perhaps TRBD1 as D (5 bases). The CDR3 is 15 residues long. With 0 bases removed from V and 6 bases from J, the gap between germline ends came to 13 bases. Germline V lookup: CDR1 SGHRS, CDR2 YFSETQ. The CDR3 DNA is TGCGCCAGCAGCTTGGGTGGGGCTGGAGGTCAGCCCCAGCATTTT. Its protein product is CASSLGGAGGQPQHF.

V is TRBV27 and J is TRBJ1-4; TRBD1 aligns across 8 bases. This CDR3 is 15 amino acids long. Looked up from germline, CDR1 is MNHEY and CDR2 is SMNVEV (reference sequence). V lost 8 bases, J lost 7 bases, and 12 bases stayed unmatched. The CDR3: CASSSGTGLREKLFF. The CDR3 region has the DNA TGTGCCAGCTCTTCCGGGACAGGACTACGTGAAAAACTGTTTTTT.

This clone was counted a single time. The genes are TRBV5-1 and TRBJ2-2; D unresolved. Trimming removed 5 bases from V and 8 bases from J, with 13 bases in between. The CDR3 covers 13 residues. The germline V gene encodes CDR1 SGHRS and CDR2 YFSETQ. As DNA, the CDR3 is TGCGCCAGCAGTTTCCTGAACGGGGGGGAGCTGTTTTTT. The encoded protein is CASSFLNGGELFF.

The chain combines TRBV23-1 with TRBJ1-5; D gene ambiguous. TRBV23-1 is noted as an ORF with a role that remains uncertain. V was clipped by 0 bases and J by 4 bases, with 10 bases between them. The CDR3 is 15 residues long. CDR3 sequence (DNA): TGCGCCAGCAGTCAATCTTGGCAGGTAAATCAGCCCCAGCATTTT. Amino acid sequence: CASSQSWQVNQPQHF.

The chain recombines TRBV7-2 with TRBJ2-6, with D unresolved. V was pared by 5 bases and J by 0 bases, with 8 bases between. The CDR3 consists of 15 residues. The germline gives CDR1 SGHTA, CDR2 FQGNSA. The chain's CDR3 is CASSPKLSGANVLTF. The CDR3 nucleotides read TGTGCCAGCAGCCCTAAACTCTCTGGGGCCAACGTCCTGACTTTC.

V gene TRBV5-1 combines with J gene TRBJ1-5, with unresolved D. CDR1 is SGHRS, CDR2 YFSETQ, per germline. V lost 4 bases and J 5 bases, leaving 10 bases between the germline ends. The CDR3 loop spans 13 amino acids. The CDR3, as DNA: TGCGCCAGCAGCATAAGTGGGTATCAGCCCCAGCATTTT. It specifies CASSISGYQPQHF. The complete variable domain, with remaining parts taken from reference TRBV5-1 and TRBJ1-5, reads KAGVTQTPRYLIKTRGQQVTLSCSPISGHRSVSWYQQTPGQGLQFLFEYFSETQRNKGNFPGRFSGRQFSNSRSEMNVSTLELGDSALYLCASSISGYQPQHFGDGTRLSIL.

This clone was observed once. This chain uses TRBV2 with TRBJ1-1, with D unclear. V was trimmed by 6 bases and J by 4 bases, leaving 9 bases between them. Germline V lookup: CDR1 SNHLY, CDR2 FYNNEI. This CDR3 comprises 12 residues. The chain's CDR3 is CASSQSSTEAFF. The CDR3 bases are TGTGCCAGCAGCCAATCCAGCACTGAAGCTTTCTTT.

V usage is TRBV2 and J usage is TRBJ1-1; 7 nucleotides line up with TRBD1. The germline V gene encodes CDR1 SNHLY and CDR2 FYNNEI. The J segment lost 2 bases and the V segment lost 8 bases, leaving 8 bases of the junction unmatched. CDR3 length equals 14 residues. CDR3 sequence (DNA): TGTGCCAGCTACCGGGACAGACCTAACACTGAAGCTTTCTTT. Its translation: CASYRDRPNTEAFF.

The chain combines TRBV7-6 with TRBJ2-2; 8 bases fit TRBD1. Germline loops: CDR1 SGHVS, CDR2 FNYEAQ. The CDR3 is made up of 15 amino acids. Trimming cost V 5 bases and J 6 bases; bases outside gene matches: 8. This CDR3 reads CASSLDRAAAGELFF. CDR3 DNA: TGTGCCAGCAGCCTGGACAGGGCGGCGGCCGGGGAGCTGTTTTTT. Variable domain in full (rest from reference TRBV7-6 and TRBJ2-2): GAGVSQSPRYKVTKRGQDVALRCDPISGHVSLYWYRQALGQGPEFLTYFNYEAQQDKSGLPNDRFSAERPEGSISTLTIQRTEQRDSAMYRCASSLDRAAAGELFFGEGSRLTVL.

This clone was counted once. V and J are TRBV30 and TRBJ2-1; no clear D. The germline V gene has CDR1 GTSNPN and CDR2 SVGIG (reference sequence). CDR3 length: 14 residues. V lost 4 bases to trimming and J lost 0 bases, with 10 bases between them. The CDR3 nucleotides are TGTGCCTGGAAGAGCATGAGCTCCTACAATGAGCAGTTCTTC. Its protein product is CAWKSMSSYNEQFF.

The chain links TRBV20-1 to TRBJ2-1, with D perhaps TRBD1 or TRBD2 (5 bases each). Trimming removed 5 bases at V and 12 bases at J, with 14 bases between. Germline-derived CDR1 and CDR2 are DFQATT and SNEGSKA (reference sequence). This CDR3 spans 11 amino acids. The CDR3 sequence is CSAPTPGTQFF. CDR3 DNA sequence: TGCAGTGCTCCTACGCCCGGGACGCAGTTCTTC.

The chain joins TRBV6-4 to TRBJ2-3; 9 bases line up with TRBD2. Germline CDR1 and CDR2: MRHNA and SNTAGT. The CDR3 loop spans 14 amino acids. The J segment lost 2 bases and the V segment lost 4 bases, leaving 1 base of the junction unmatched. The CDR3 loop reads CASSGGGATDTQYF. In DNA, the CDR3 is TGTGCCAGCAGTGGCGGGGGGGCCACAGATACGCAGTATTTT.